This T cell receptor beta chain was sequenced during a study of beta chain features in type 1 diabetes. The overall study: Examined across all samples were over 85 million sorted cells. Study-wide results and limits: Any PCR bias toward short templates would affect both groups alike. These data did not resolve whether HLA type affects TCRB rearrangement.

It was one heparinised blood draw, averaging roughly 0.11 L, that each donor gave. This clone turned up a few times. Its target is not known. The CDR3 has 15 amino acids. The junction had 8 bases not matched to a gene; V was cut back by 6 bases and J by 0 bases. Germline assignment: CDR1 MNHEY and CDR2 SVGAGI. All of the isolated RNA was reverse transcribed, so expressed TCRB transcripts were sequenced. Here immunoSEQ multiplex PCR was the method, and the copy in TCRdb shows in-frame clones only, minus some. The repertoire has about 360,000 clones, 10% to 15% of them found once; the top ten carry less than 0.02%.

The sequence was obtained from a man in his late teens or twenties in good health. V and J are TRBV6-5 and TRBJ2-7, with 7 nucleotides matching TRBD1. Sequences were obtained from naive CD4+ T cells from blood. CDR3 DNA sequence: TGTGCCAGCAGCCGGGACAGCCGAAACTCCTACGAGCAGTACTTC. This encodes CASSRDSRNSYEQYF.